These T cell receptor beta chains were read from a single sample in a study of blood T cell repertoires in COVID-19. Clones were sequenced by immunoSEQ multiplex PCR, and TCRdb holds only the in-frame ones, with some missing. Of about 48,000 clones in the sample, 85% are singletons; the top ten hold under 6%. The source material was peripheral blood. These receptors came from a woman between 55 and 75 years old with acute or convalescent COVID-19. Each CDR3 is given with its conserved first and last residue. The D gene is left open where the match is weak. Rows give clone size only sometimes, using once, few, many, or a class for an expanded clone.

TRBV14	TRBJ1-4	NA	NA	TGTGCCAGCAGCCCGCACTCGTCCGGGACAACTGAAAAACTGTTTTTT	CASSPHSSGTTEKLFF
TRBV19	TRBJ2-1	TRBD2	NA	TGTGCCAGTACCCGTGCGGGGGGCCCCTTCAATGAGCAGTTCTTC	CASTRAGGPFNEQFF
TRBV11-2	TRBJ1-4	NA	few	TGTGCCAGCAGCCTCCTAGTAGAAAAACTGTTTTTT	CASSLLVEKLFF
TRBV18	TRBJ1-1	TRBD1	once	TGTGCCAGCTCCGGTGCCGGGACAGAGAACACTGAAGCTTTCTTT	CASSGAGTENTEAFF
TRBV3-1/TRBV3-2	TRBJ2-3	TRBD2	few	TGTGCCAGCAGCCAAGATTTGGGACTAGCGGGAGGGCCCCTTTCAGATACGCAGTATTTT	CASSQDLGLAGGPLSDTQYF
TRBV5-1	TRBJ2-2	TRBD2	NA	TGCGCCAGCCATAGCGGGAGTGCCGGGGAGCTGTTTTTT	CASHSGSAGELFF
TRBV29-1	TRBJ1-2	NA	NA	TGCAGCGTTGGAGGGAGTGGGGGCTACACCTTC	CSVGGSGGYTF
TRBV4-2	TRBJ1-2	NA	once	TGTGCCAGCCGGGCGGGCGACTATGGCTACACCTTC	CASRAGDYGYTF
TRBV12-5	TRBJ2-7	TRBD2	NA	TGTGCTAGTGGTTTGTCGACTAGCGGGGGCAAAAGCTCCTACGAGCAGTACTTC	CASGLSTSGGKSSYEQYF
TRBV5-1	TRBJ1-2	NA	NA	TGCGCCAGCAGGCCGACAACCTCGTCTAACTATGGCTACACCTTC	CASRPTTSSNYGYTF
TRBV29-1	TRBJ1-1	TRBD1	NA	TGCAGCGTTGACGGGACAGGGAGGGGCACTGAAGCTTTCTTT	CSVDGTGRGTEAFF
TRBV14	TRBJ1-2	TRBD1	NA	TGTGCCAGCAGCCAAACATATCCCGGGACAGAGGAGGGCTACACCTTC	CASSQTYPGTEEGYTF
TRBV6-5	TRBJ1-1	NA	NA	TGTGCCAGCAGTTCAGGGGTTACTGAAGCTTTCTTT	CASSSGVTEAFF
TRBV14	TRBJ1-6	TRBD1	NA	TGTGCCAGCAGCCTTGTACAGGGGAAACCCCTCCACTTT	CASSLVQGKPLHF
TRBV19	TRBJ2-2	TRBD1	NA	TGTGCCAGTAGCACCCTGGTCTCCGGGACAGGTCGGGCCGGGGAGCTGTTTTTT	CASSTLVSGTGRAGELFF
TRBV11-3	TRBJ1-3	TRBD1	NA	TGTGCCAGCTCCCGGGACAGTGGAAACACCATATATTTT	CASSRDSGNTIYF
TRBV11-3	TRBJ2-3	TRBD1	NA	TGTGCCAGCAGCTCCTCCTGGACAGGATACTCCAGCACAGATACGCAGTATTTT	CASSSSWTGYSSTDTQYF
TRBV12-3/TRBV12-4	TRBJ1-2	NA	NA	TGTGCCAGCAGTTTATGGGAGTTCTATGGCTACACCTTC	CASSLWEFYGYTF
TRBV29-1	TRBJ2-1	NA	NA	TGCAGCGTTGAAGAACCCCCCAGCGGACGCGAGCAGTTCTTC	CSVEEPPSGREQFF
TRBV6-2/TRBV6-3	TRBJ2-1	NA	NA	TGTGCCAGCAGTTACGTAGCTAGTCTTCGTGAGCAGTTCTTC	CASSYVASLREQFF
TRBV5-1	TRBJ2-3	NA	NA	TGCGCCAGCATACCGGGTCTCAGCTGGCATACGCAGTATTTT	CASIPGLSWHTQYF
TRBV30	TRBJ2-7	TRBD2	NA	TGTGCCTGGTTGAAGGGTGGGACTAGCGGGAGATGGTACGAGCAGTACTTC	CAWLKGGTSGRWYEQYF
TRBV6-9	TRBJ2-7	TRBD2	NA	TGTGCCAGCAGAAGACGTCCGAGGGGAGGGGCCTTTAAGGAGTACTTC	CASRRRPRGGAFKEYF
TRBV5-4	TRBJ2-2	TRBD2	NA	TGTGCCAGCAGCTTCGGGACTAGTGGGAACACCGGGGAGCTGTTTTTT	CASSFGTSGNTGELFF
TRBV14	TRBJ2-1	NA	NA	TGTGCCAGCAGCCTCCGACAGAACGCCTACAATGAGCAGTTCTTC	CASSLRQNAYNEQFF